This entry describes one T cell receptor beta chain. Produced via immunoSEQ multiplex PCR; TCRdb's table is partial and in-frame only. Of approximately 100,000 clones in the sample, around nine tenths were seen once. J gave up 8 bases and V 3 bases, and 7 bases lay outside the gene matches. This CDR3 comprises 14 residues. CDR1 is LNHDA and CDR2 is SQIVND in the germline V gene (reference sequence). This sample was included in a study of blood T cell repertoires in COVID-19. The overall study: PBMCs, B-cell-depleted T cells, or T cells were the source of the cDNA or gDNA that made up the material.

The sequence derives from a man aged 70-80 years with acute or convalescent COVID-19. The chain combines TRBV19 with TRBJ1-2, with 9 bases that match TRBD1. Sequencing input: peripheral blood. The CDR3 region is CASSMWDRVGGYTF. The CDR3 DNA is TGTGCCAGTAGTATGTGGGACAGGGTGGGCGGCTACACCTTC.